The entry that follows covers one TCR beta chain sequence. Its specificity is not known. These data belong to a study of OX40 agonist ivuxolimab in advanced cancers. Study-wide context: Dose-escalation subjects each had hepatocellular carcinoma, melanoma, renal cell or head and neck cancer. Three patients had partial responses: one hepatocellular carcinoma, two cutaneous melanoma. Study-wide findings and caveats: Low levels of normalized T-cell clonal expansion also appeared in some nonresponders. Average numbers of expanded clones were greater in CD8+ T cells than in CD4+.

Per the germline V gene, CDR1 is SNHLY and CDR2 is FYNNEI. The CDR3 is made up of 11 amino acids. Trimming left V 8 bases short and J 8 bases short, with 12 bases between. TCRdb's table, derived via immunoSEQ multiplex PCR, lists solely in-frame clones and lacks some. The data contain 75,000 to 100,000 clones, about 83% of them singletons. This sequence originates from an adult with an advanced solid tumor such as melanoma, head and neck, liver or kidney cancer. Here the sequenced sample was CD4+ or CD8+ T cells sorted from blood, taken in a trial of the OX40 agonist ivuxolimab. V gene TRBV2 combines with J gene TRBJ1-2; no definite D call. CDR3 protein: CASYLSAGYTF. The CDR3 DNA reads as TGTGCCAGCTACTTAAGCGCAGGCTACACCTTC.